What follows is one T cell receptor beta chain and its context. As yet, its antigen is unknown. The PCR was carried out with 60 Vbeta primers and 13 Jbeta primers. Method: immunoSEQ multiplex PCR; TCRdb's copy keeps in-frame clones and lacks some. The sample table includes approximately 110,000 clones. This sample was taken from a study of cytomegalovirus exposure and HLA in healthy donors. The wider study: Out of 150 million to 200 million T cells, an earlier analysis found fewer than 140 million unique TCR beta sequences in total.

Study-wide findings and caveats: For most TCR sequences rarity was the rule, although some public TCRs occurred in many donors. Common viral pathogens seemed, in a later analysis, to connect with several of the most significant clusters. As a later analysis showed, a missense DCLRE1C variant was linked to trimming of TCR beta V- and J-genes.

This clonotype originated in a man aged 18 to 30 in good health and CMV-seronegative. The sequenced sample was PBMCs.

CDR3 in amino acids: CASSLVVLMSVYTEAFF. As DNA, the CDR3 is TGTGCCAGCAGCTTGGTAGTTCTCATGTCGGTTTACACTGAAGCTTTCTTT. The chain couples TRBV5-4 to TRBJ1-1; D is uncertain. This CDR3 region has 17 residues. Germline CDR1 reads SGHNT; CDR2 reads YYREEE (reference sequence). Trimming took off 0 bases at V and 3 bases at J, with 18 bases between the two ends. Full variable domain (outside the CDR3, taken from reference TRBV5-4 and TRBJ1-1): ETGVTQSPTHLIKTRGQQVTLRCSSQSGHNTVSWYQQALGQGPQFIFQYYREEENGRGNFPPRFSGLQFPNYSSELNVNALELDDSALYLCASSLVVLMSVYTEAFFGQGTRLTVV.